This passage covers 15 T cell receptor beta chains from one sample sequenced in a study of Ad26.COV2.S vaccination and SARS-CoV-2 variants. Treatment given: 15 to 20 received Ad26.COV2.S at low or high dose, single or two shots; roughly 5 received placebo; per-sample allocation not given. Samples came from day 63 after the first vaccine or placebo injection. The protocol was immunoSEQ multiplex PCR, while the TCRdb copy is restricted to in-frame clones and leaves out a portion. The sample comprises over 250,000 clones, over 75% of which are singletons, and around 3.5% rests with the top ten. Material: peripheral blood, obtained in a trial of Ad26.COV2.S vaccine versus placebo. Receptors were obtained from a person between 18 and 59 years old who received the Ad26.COV2.S COVID-19 vaccine or a placebo.

This rearrangement joins TRBV18 to TRBJ2-5; weak D call: TRBD1 (6 bases). Germline loops: CDR1 KGHSH, CDR2 LQKENI. Deletions cut 5 bases from V and 1 base from J, with 14 bases between. There are 15 residues in the CDR3. As DNA, the CDR3 is TGTGCCAGCTCATCTTATACAGGGACCCAAGAGACCCAGTACTTC. It yields the protein CASSSYTGTQETQYF.

The CDR3 protein is CASRPGSSNYGYTF. The CDR3 coding sequence is TGCGCCAGCAGGCCAGGGTCCTCTAACTATGGCTACACCTTC. The rearrangement links TRBV10-2 to TRBJ1-2; tentative D call: TRBD1 (5 bases). In germline, CDR1 is WSHSY, CDR2 SAAADI. The V gene lost 6 bases and the J gene lost 0 bases, with 11 bases spanning the gap. This CDR3 is 14 amino acids long.

This chain joins TRBV5-1 and TRBJ2-2; 9 bases are a match to TRBD2. From germline, CDR1 is SGHRS and CDR2 YFSETQ. The junction had 11 bases not matched to a gene; V was cut back by 1 base and J by 7 bases. The CDR3 loop spans 17 amino acids. The CDR3 protein is CASSLFPLAGWIGELFF. For the CDR3, the DNA is TGCGCCAGCAGCTTGTTTCCCCTAGCGGGATGGATCGGGGAGCTGTTTTTT.

J is TRBJ2-2 and V is TRBV2; D uncertain. V was clipped by 2 bases and J by 5 bases, with 9 bases between them. In germline, CDR1 is SNHLY, CDR2 FYNNEI. The CDR3 consists of 14 residues. CDR3 amino acids: CASSELDQTGELFF. For the CDR3, the DNA is TGTGCCAGCAGTGAATTGGACCAGACCGGGGAGCTGTTTTTT.

The V and J genes are TRBV10-3 and TRBJ1-2, with D unclear. The CDR3 has 14 amino acids. The germline gives CDR1 ENHRY, CDR2 SYGVKD. With 5 bases removed from V and 5 bases from J, the gap between germline ends came to 15 bases. CDR3: CAISSSTPPYGYTF. The CDR3 DNA reads TGTGCCATCAGTAGCAGCACACCTCCGTATGGCTACACCTTC.

The chain combines TRBV7-8 with TRBJ1-1; TRBD1 is a possible D gene (6 bases). The CDR3 sequence is 14 residues long. V lost 1 base and J 2 bases, leaving 8 bases between the germline ends. Germline V gene lookup returns CDR1 SGHVS and CDR2 FQNEAQ. CDR3 in DNA: TGTGCCAGCAGCTTAGTACAGGGTAACACTGAAGCTTTCTTT. Its protein is CASSLVQGNTEAFF.

This chain links TRBV3-1 (or the pseudogene TRBV3-2) with TRBJ2-5; D not certain. Germline CDR1 and CDR2: LGHDT and YNNKEL (reference sequence). The CDR3 is 16 residues long. Trimming removed 4 bases from V and 4 bases from J, with 19 bases in between. This chain's CDR3 is CASSPWTPGILETQYF. CDR3 DNA: TGTGCCAGCAGCCCTTGGACCCCGGGCATTTTAGAGACCCAGTACTTC.

The chain joins TRBV5-1 to TRBJ2-1, with 11 bases matching TRBD2. This CDR3 region has 18 residues. Losses at the gene ends were 3 bases for V and 8 bases for J; bases not matched to a gene: 16. Looked up from germline, CDR1 is SGHRS and CDR2 is YFSETQ. In DNA form, the CDR3 reads TGCGCCAGCAGCTCGCTAGCGGGAGGTACCCTTGGGGTCGATGAGCAGTTCTTC. Its translation is CASSSLAGGTLGVDEQFF.

The CDR3, as DNA: TGTGCCAGTAGTTCCCAAGGCGGGGGGAGAGTGGAGCAGTACTTC. It translates to CASSSQGGGRVEQYF. The genes are TRBV19 and TRBJ2-7; 8 bases match TRBD2. With V trimmed by 5 bases and J by 7 bases, 13 bases remained unmatched. Per the germline V gene, CDR1 is LNHDA and CDR2 is SQIVND (reference sequence). The CDR3 runs to 15 residues.

Only a few counts were recorded for this clone. The chain joins TRBV13 to TRBJ2-3; 9 bases line up with TRBD1. The CDR3 contains 13 residues. Germline-derived CDR1 and CDR2 are PRHDT and FYEKMQ (reference sequence). V trimming: 11 bases; J trimming: 6 bases; junction bases outside the gene matches: 9. The DNA of the CDR3 is TGTGCCGGGAAACAGGGGGCCGTGGATACGCAGTATTTT. This translates into CAGKQGAVDTQYF.

This clone was seen only a few times. V gene TRBV6-2 or TRBV6-3 combines with J gene TRBJ2-7, with D maybe TRBD2 (5 bases). Trimming removed 4 bases at V and 4 bases at J, with 11 bases between. Germline V gene data show CDR1 as MNHEY and CDR2 as SVGEGT. The CDR3 sequence is 13 residues long. The CDR3 DNA follows: TGTGCCAGCAGTTCCGGGGTCGCTTACGAGCAGTACTTC. Protein: CASSSGVAYEQYF.

This sequence joins TRBV5-4 and TRBJ1-1, with D maybe TRBD1 (5 bases). Trimming shortened V by 0 bases and J by 1 base, and 13 bases separated the two germline ends. Germline CDR1 and CDR2: SGHNT and YYREEE (reference sequence). This CDR3 is 16 amino acids long. The CDR3 DNA reads as TGTGCCAGCAGCTTGGAGGGGCTTGAGACGAACACTGAAGCTTTCTTT. This codes for CASSLEGLETNTEAFF.

This clone was observed a few times. This chain connects TRBV10-3 to TRBJ1-5; TRBD1 is a possible D gene (6 bases). With 8 bases removed from V and 3 bases from J, the gap between germline ends came to 32 bases. Per the germline V gene, CDR1 is ENHRY and CDR2 is SYGVKD. The CDR3 has 20 residues. Here the CDR3 DNA reads TGTGCCATCCCAAGCCAAGGACAGCCCAAGTTACCTCACTCCAATCAGCCCCAGCATTTT. Translated, it gives CAIPSQGQPKLPHSNQPQHF.

The chain combines TRBV27 with TRBJ2-7; TRBD2 is a possible D gene (6 bases). The ends were cut back, 3 bases at V and 3 bases at J, with 15 bases in the middle. Germline CDR1 is MNHEY and CDR2 is SMNVEV (reference sequence). The CDR3 contains 15 residues. In nucleotides, the CDR3 is TGTGCCAGCAGTTTGACCTCGGGGGACCTCTACGAGCAGTACTTC. This encodes CASSLTSGDLYEQYF.

This clone has more than one count but fewer than ten. The J gene is TRBJ1-2, the V gene TRBV9; D remains unclear. The V end was cut by 3 bases, the J end by 1 base, with 7 bases between. Per germline, CDR1 SGDLS and CDR2 YYNGEE. The length of the CDR3 is 13 residues. The CDR3 nucleotides read TGTGCCAGCAGCGCCAGGAGTAACTATGGCTACACCTTC. It yields the protein CASSARSNYGYTF.